This is a list of T cell receptor beta chains from one sample in a study of cytomegalovirus exposure and HLA in healthy donors. The method was immunoSEQ multiplex PCR; TCRdb's version includes in-frame clones alone and lacks a portion of them. The sample shows 180,000 or so clones, 76% of them seen only once. The sequenced sample consisted of PBMCs. Receptors originate from a man aged 18 to 29 in good health and CMV-seronegative. Both conserved end residues are part of each CDR3. The order of the fields is D gene, CDR3 length, J gene, V gene, clone size, CDR3 DNA, CDR3 protein. The D gene is left open where the match is weak. For some rows the clone size is stated as once, few or many, or as a class when expanded; others skip it.

NA | 14 | TRBJ1-5 | TRBV30 | NA | TGTGCCTGGAGTACGGAGACGCTCGATCAGCCCCAGCATTTT | CAWSTETLDQPQHF
NA | 15 | TRBJ2-1 | TRBV27 | NA | TGTGCCAGCAGTTTATTAGGAGTTTCCTACAATGAGCAGTTCTTC | CASSLLGVSYNEQFF
TRBD1 | 14 | TRBJ1-6 | TRBV19 | NA | TGTGCCAGTAGTATACGGGACAGATATTCACCCCTCCACTTT | CASSIRDRYSPLHF
TRBD1 | 15 | TRBJ1-5 | TRBV19 | NA | TGTGCCAGCTGGCTCGGGCAGGGGGGCAATCAGCCCCAGCATTTT | CASWLGQGGNQPQHF
NA | 15 | TRBJ1-1 | TRBV4-1 | few | TGCGCCAGCAGCCAAGTATGGGGGGGGAACACTGAAGCTTTCTTT | CASSQVWGGNTEAFF
NA | 13 | TRBJ1-1 | TRBV30 | NA | TGTGCCTGGAGTGCGACAGGTTACACTGAAGCTTTCTTT | CAWSATGYTEAFF
TRBD1 | 16 | TRBJ2-1 | TRBV10-2 | NA | TGCGCCAGCATCGACCGGGACAGGGGAACATACAATGAGCAGTTCTTC | CASIDRDRGTYNEQFF
NA | 14 | TRBJ2-5 | TRBV6-1 | NA | TGTGCCAGCAGTGAAAATTGGAGTCAAGAGACCCAGTACTTC | CASSENWSQETQYF
TRBD1 | 15 | TRBJ1-1 | TRBV4-1 | many | TGCGCCAGCAGCTACCGGGGACAGAAGAACACTGAAGCTTTCTTT | CASSYRGQKNTEAFF
NA | 12 | TRBJ1-5 | TRBV7-9 | NA | TGTGCCAGCAGTCGGGATATGAGTTCCCAGCATTTT | CASSRDMSSQHF
NA | 13 | TRBJ2-3 | TRBV19 | NA | TGTGCCACCTCCCGGGGGTTCACAGATACGCAGTATTTT | CATSRGFTDTQYF
TRBD1 | 14 | TRBJ2-1 | TRBV5-8 | NA | TGTGCCAGCAGCCCCCGGGACAGGGGAAATGAGCAGTTCTTC | CASSPRDRGNEQFF
NA | 13 | TRBJ2-7 | TRBV2 | NA | TGTGCCAGCAGTGGGGGCACCTCCTACGAGCAGTACTTC | CASSGGTSYEQYF
NA | 16 | TRBJ2-1 | TRBV7-7 | NA | TGTGCTAGCAGTCTGGACAGCCCCCTGAATGGGTTTGAGCAGTTCTTC | CASSLDSPLNGFEQFF
TRBD2 | 15 | TRBJ2-1 | TRBV27 | NA | TGTGCCAGCACCCCCCCTAGCGGGGCCTACAATGAGCAGTTCTTC | CASTPPSGAYNEQFF
TRBD1 | 14 | TRBJ2-2 | TRBV6-4 | NA | TGTGCCAGCAGTGACTCGACAGGGGCCGGGGAGCTGTTTTTT | CASSDSTGAGELFF
NA | 14 | TRBJ2-2 | TRBV7-2 | NA | TGTGCCAGCCGGGTGGCGGCGAACACCGGGGAGCTGTTTTTT | CASRVAANTGELFF
TRBD1 | 15 | TRBJ1-2 | TRBV28 | few | TGTGCCAGCAGTTTCCTGACAGGGGATAACTATGGCTACACCTTC | CASSFLTGDNYGYTF
NA | 15 | TRBJ2-2 | TRBV9 | NA | TGTGCCAGCAGCGGCGAGGGACTCACCACCGGGGAGCTGTTTTTT | CASSGEGLTTGELFF
NA | 13 | TRBJ1-1 | TRBV10-3 | NA | TGTGCCATCACACAGGGTTCGAACACTGAAGCTTTCTTT | CAITQGSNTEAFF
NA | 15 | TRBJ2-2 | TRBV15 | NA | TGTGCCACCAGCAGAGATAGCAGGGCTCCCGGGGAGCTGTTTTTT | CATSRDSRAPGELFF
NA | 15 | TRBJ2-2 | TRBV5-1 | NA | TGCGCCAGCAGCTTGTCTCCCGCGGACACCGGGGAGCTGTTTTTT | CASSLSPADTGELFF
TRBD1 | 14 | TRBJ1-2 | TRBV28 | NA | TGTGCCAGCAGTCCGGACAGGAACCTCTATGGCTACACCTTC | CASSPDRNLYGYTF
TRBD2 | 16 | TRBJ2-5 | TRBV7-2 | NA | TGTGCCAGCAGCTTAGACCCAACTAGCGGGGGAGAGACCCAGTACTTC | CASSLDPTSGGETQYF
NA | 15 | TRBJ2-2 | TRBV5-1 | few | TGCGCCAGCAGCTTGGGGCAGGGCGGCACCGGGGAGCTGTTTTTT | CASSLGQGGTGELFF
TRBD1 | 14 | TRBJ2-7 | TRBV4-1 | NA | TGCGCCAGCAGCCAGGGGACAGGGGGCGACGAGCAGTACTTC | CASSQGTGGDEQYF
TRBD1 | 14 | TRBJ1-1 | TRBV4-2 | NA | TGTGCCAGCAGCCACCAGGGGGCGCCCACTGAAGCTTTCTTT | CASSHQGAPTEAFF
NA | 14 | TRBJ1-1 | TRBV27 | once | TGTGCCAGCAGTCTCCAGGGGATAAGGACTGAAGCTTTCTTT | CASSLQGIRTEAFF
TRBD2 | 15 | TRBJ2-6 | TRBV19 | few | TGTGCCAAAGGGGCGGGGGTTCAGGGGGCCAACGTCCTGACTTTC | CAKGAGVQGANVLTF
TRBD2 | 19 | TRBJ2-7 | TRBV4-1 | NA | TGCGCCAGCAGCCAAGATGCCCCTTGGGTAGCGGGAGACCCCTACGAGCAGTACTTC | CASSQDAPWVAGDPYEQYF
NA | 14 | TRBJ2-1 | TRBV7-3 | NA | TGTGCCAGCAGCTTAACGGTTAGGGAGAATGAGCAGTTCTTC | CASSLTVRENEQFF
TRBD1 | 13 | TRBJ1-5 | TRBV30 | once | TGTGCCTGGGGGACAGGGCACAATCAGCCCCAGCATTTT | CAWGTGHNQPQHF